This is a list of T cell receptor beta chains from one sample in a study of blood T cells in healthy people across ages. MiXCR, run by TCRdb on the 5' RACE reads, gives a single entry per CDR3 protein. This sample yields 650,000 to 800,000 distinct CDR3 sequences, of which roughly 44% are seen a single time; roughly 18% belongs to the top ten. Material for sequencing was blood. The source is a man aged 60 to 69 in good health. The CDR3 runs from the conserved cysteine through the conserved F or W. A D gene is named only where the DNA matches it firmly. Where a row states a size, it is once, few, many or the class of an expanded clone; other rows omit it.

abundance	v_gene	d_gene	j_gene	len	CDR3aa	CDR3nt
NA	TRBV6-2/TRBV6-3	NA	TRBJ2-1	13	CASSYGLRGEQFF	TGTGCCAGCAGTTACGGGCTACGTGGTGAGCAGTTCTTC
NA	TRBV9	NA	TRBJ1-4	15	CASSVTESTNEKLFF	TGTGCCAGCAGCGTTACAGAATCAACTAATGAAAAACTGTTTTTT
NA	TRBV4-1	TRBD2	TRBJ2-3	19	CASSQENPGLAGHTDTQYF	TGCGCCAGCAGCCAAGAAAACCCGGGACTAGCGGGCCACACAGATACGCAGTATTTT
NA	TRBV5-1	NA	TRBJ1-2	15	CASSSTGDPNYGYTF	TGCGCCAGCAGCTCTACAGGAGACCCCAACTATGGCTACACCTTC
few	TRBV9	NA	TRBJ2-1	18	CASSPRGAGQRDYNEQFF	TGTGCCAGCAGCCCCCGGGGGGCTGGACAGAGAGATTACAATGAGCAGTTCTTC
few	TRBV2	TRBD1	TRBJ1-2	15	CASRDKTGINYGYTF	TGTGCCAGCAGAGATAAGACAGGGATTAACTATGGCTACACCTTC
few	TRBV20-1	TRBD2	TRBJ2-7	15	CSASGAGNLAHEQYF	TGCAGTGCTAGTGGAGCGGGGAATCTCGCTCACGAGCAGTACTTC
many	TRBV12-3/TRBV12-4	NA	TRBJ2-7	14	CASSLGGVEYEQYF	TGTGCCAGCAGTTTGGGGGGAGTGGAGTACGAGCAGTACTTC
NA	TRBV4-1	NA	TRBJ2-5	16	CASSRHAGNYQETQYF	TGCGCCAGCAGCCGCCACGCAGGAAACTACCAAGAGACCCAGTACTTC
NA	TRBV4-1	TRBD1	TRBJ2-5	16	CASSQPGTGSRETQYF	TGCGCCAGCAGCCAGCCTGGGACAGGGAGTCGGGAGACCCAGTACTTC
NA	TRBV6-5	NA	TRBJ1-5	13	CASSSRLSQPQHF	TGTGCCAGCAGTTCGCGGTTAAGTCAGCCCCAGCATTTT
NA	TRBV9	NA	TRBJ1-5	14	CASSVDGVAQPQHF	TGTGCCAGCAGCGTCGACGGGGTTGCCCAGCCCCAGCATTTT
many	TRBV7-2	NA	TRBJ2-1	13	CASSSQADNEQFF	TGTGCCAGCAGCTCACAAGCGGACAATGAGCAGTTCTTC
few	TRBV3-1	TRBD2	TRBJ2-5	18	CASSQEGTGLAGGETQYF	TGTGCCAGCAGCCAAGAGGGGACAGGACTAGCGGGGGGAGAGACCCAGTACTTC
NA	TRBV24-1	TRBD1	TRBJ2-1	13	CATSVDRVSEQFF	TGTGCCACCAGTGTAGACAGGGTAAGTGAGCAGTTCTTC
few	TRBV28	NA	TRBJ2-5	12	CASSFQWETQYF	TGTGCCAGCAGTTTTCAGTGGGAGACCCAGTACTTC
NA	TRBV5-1	NA	TRBJ2-5	16	CASSLVVQGGGETQYF	TGCGCCAGCAGCCTGGTAGTCCAGGGGGGAGGAGAGACCCAGTACTTC
NA	TRBV12-3/TRBV12-4	NA	TRBJ1-5	13	CASSTNSGQPQHF	TGTGCCAGCAGTACCAACTCGGGCCAGCCCCAGCATTTT
NA	TRBV6-2/TRBV6-3	TRBD2	TRBJ2-7	13	CASSYERGGEQYF	TGTGCCAGCAGTTACGAGCGGGGTGGCGAGCAGTACTTC
NA	TRBV10-3	TRBD1	TRBJ2-7	14	CAISELGQAGEQYF	TGTGCCATCAGTGAGCTCGGACAGGCTGGGGAGCAGTACTTC
few	TRBV5-6	TRBD1	TRBJ1-1	15	CASSTPRQGGTEAFF	TGTGCCAGCAGCACTCCTCGACAGGGGGGTACTGAAGCTTTCTTT
NA	TRBV5-5	TRBD1	TRBJ2-1	14	CASSLRDSKETQFF	TGTGCCAGCAGTCTCCGGGACAGTAAAGAGACCCAGTTCTTC
NA	TRBV6-2/TRBV6-3	NA	TRBJ2-6	13	CASSYRRESVQTF	TGTGCCAGCAGTTACCGGAGGGAGTCCGTCCAGACTTTC
few	TRBV7-2	NA	TRBJ2-5	13	CASSARGQETQYF	TGTGCCAGCAGCGCCAGGGGACAAGAGACCCAGTACTTC
NA	TRBV5-1	TRBD1	TRBJ2-1	14	CASSLATGADEQFF	TGCGCCAGCAGCTTGGCTACAGGGGCGGATGAGCAGTTCTTC
NA	TRBV4-3	NA	TRBJ2-7	15	CASSQEETGAYEQYF	TGCGCCAGCAGCCAAGAAGAAACAGGAGCCTACGAGCAGTACTTC
many	TRBV20-1	NA	TRBJ2-7	15	CSASTVSRGEDEQYF	TGCAGTGCTAGCACCGTGTCTAGAGGTGAAGACGAGCAGTACTTC
NA	TRBV5-1	TRBD2	TRBJ2-5	17	CASSPRGSGGYQETQYF	TGCGCCAGCAGCCCCCGAGGTAGCGGGGGGTACCAAGAGACCCAGTACTTC
NA	TRBV18	NA	TRBJ2-3	15	CASSPQVVSEDTQYF	TGTGCCAGCTCACCACAAGTGGTATCAGAGGATACGCAGTATTTT
NA	TRBV2	NA	TRBJ2-2	13	CASSGDYTGELFF	TGTGCCAGCAGTGGGGACTACACCGGGGAGCTGTTTTTT
few	TRBV7-2	NA	TRBJ2-7	15	CASSLSSGTSYEQYF	TGTGCCAGCAGCTTATCATCCGGGACCTCCTACGAGCAGTACTTC
few	TRBV11-2	NA	TRBJ2-7	14	CASSLLDRTYEQYF	TGTGCCAGCAGCTTACTGGACAGAACCTACGAGCAGTACTTC
NA	TRBV13	NA	TRBJ2-3	15	CASSLKQASTDTQYF	TGTGCCAGCAGCTTAAAACAGGCCTCCACAGATACGCAGTATTTT
NA	TRBV10-2	TRBD2	TRBJ2-1	14	CASSWGLLDNAQFF	TGCGCCAGCAGTTGGGGACTACTAGACAATGCGCAGTTCTTC
NA	TRBV7-7	NA	TRBJ2-3	15	CASSLGSTNTDTQYF	TGTGCCAGCAGCTTAGGCTCAACTAACACAGATACGCAGTATTTT
NA	TRBV2	NA	TRBJ1-2	13	CASTEDRNYGYTF	TGTGCCAGCACCGAAGACAGAAACTATGGCTACACCTTC
NA	TRBV7-2	NA	TRBJ2-3	12	CSSRPHRGTQYF	TGTTCCAGCAGGCCTCATCGGGGTACGCAGTATTTT
few	TRBV7-9	TRBD1	TRBJ2-7	15	CASWGWTGAIYEQYF	TGTGCCTCTTGGGGGTGGACAGGGGCGATCTACGAGCAGTACTTC
NA	TRBV7-6	NA	TRBJ2-5	15	CASSLEIFPRETQYF	TGTGCCAGCAGCTTAGAGATATTCCCAAGAGAGACCCAGTACTTC
NA	TRBV2	TRBD2	TRBJ2-3	17	CASSGGGLAGLPDTQYF	TGTGCCAGCAGTGGGGGAGGGCTAGCGGGGCTTCCAGATACGCAGTATTTT
many	TRBV6-1	TRBD1	TRBJ2-1	16	CASGGQVGRSYNEQFF	TGTGCCAGCGGAGGACAGGTTGGGAGATCCTACAATGAGCAGTTCTTC
few	TRBV5-8	NA	TRBJ2-5	16	CASSLASAGIGETQYF	TGTGCCAGCAGCTTGGCCTCGGCAGGAATAGGGGAGACCCAGTACTTC
once	TRBV9	NA	TRBJ2-1	14	CASSPLGTSNEQFF	TGTGCCAGCAGCCCTCTCGGGACCAGCAATGAGCAGTTCTTC
NA	TRBV30	TRBD1	TRBJ2-7	13	CAWSVQGAQEQYF	TGTGCCTGGAGTGTACAGGGGGCGCAGGAGCAGTACTTC